This TCR beta chain was profiled in a study of T cells in Graves' hyperthyroidism and ophthalmopathy. Background on the study: Initial diagnosis, before any treatment, was when peripheral blood was collected. Notes on the study in general: A model built on 13 V-J features separated ophthalmopathy from stable hyperthyroidism.

Germline V gene sequence: CDR1 LGHNA, CDR2 YSLEER. This CDR3 comprises 13 residues. Trimming left V 5 bases short and J 7 bases short, with 15 bases between. Uncontrolled infection, other autoimmune disease, pregnancy or lactation led to exclusion. Every diagnosis used clinical symptoms, serum thyroxine and TRAb, thyroid ultrasound and orbital computed tomography. Researchers amplified the TCR beta CDR3 regions from RNA transcripts. Carried out on the TCR CDR3, a first-round RT-PCR used the HTBI primer set. MiXCR was run by TCRdb on the multiplex PCR reads, yielding one entry per CDR3 protein. This table has about 420,000 distinct CDR3 sequences, roughly an eighth appearing once. This clonotype has a count of ten or more. The antigen is unknown.

V gene TRBV4-3 combines with J gene TRBJ2-7; D is undetermined. Sequencing used blood. This clonotype was sampled from a woman under 30 with Graves' hyperthyroidism. CDR3 residues: CASSSDGYGEQYF. As DNA, the CDR3 is TGCGCCAGCAGCTCGGACGGGTATGGGGAGCAGTACTTC.